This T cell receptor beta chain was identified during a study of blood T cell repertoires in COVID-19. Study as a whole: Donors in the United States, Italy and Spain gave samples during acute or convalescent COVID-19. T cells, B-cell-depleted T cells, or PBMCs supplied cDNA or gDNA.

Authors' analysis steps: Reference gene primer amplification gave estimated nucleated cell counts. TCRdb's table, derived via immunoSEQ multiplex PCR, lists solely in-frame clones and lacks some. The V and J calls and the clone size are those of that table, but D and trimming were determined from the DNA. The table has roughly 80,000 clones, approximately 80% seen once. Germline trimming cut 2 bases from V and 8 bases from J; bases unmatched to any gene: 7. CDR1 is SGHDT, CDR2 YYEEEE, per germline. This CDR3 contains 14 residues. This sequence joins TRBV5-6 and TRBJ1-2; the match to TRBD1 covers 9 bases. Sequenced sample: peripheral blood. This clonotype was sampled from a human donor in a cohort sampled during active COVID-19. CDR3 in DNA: TGTGCCAGCAGCTTCCTACAGGGGGCGGAGGGCTACACCTTC. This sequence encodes CASSFLQGAEGYTF. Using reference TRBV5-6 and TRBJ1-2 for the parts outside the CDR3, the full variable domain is DAGVTQSPTHLIKTRGQQVTLRCSPKSGHDTVSWYQQALGQGPQFIFQYYEEEERQRGNFPDRFSGHQFPNYSSELNVNALLLGDSALYLCASSFLQGAEGYTFGSGTRLTVV.